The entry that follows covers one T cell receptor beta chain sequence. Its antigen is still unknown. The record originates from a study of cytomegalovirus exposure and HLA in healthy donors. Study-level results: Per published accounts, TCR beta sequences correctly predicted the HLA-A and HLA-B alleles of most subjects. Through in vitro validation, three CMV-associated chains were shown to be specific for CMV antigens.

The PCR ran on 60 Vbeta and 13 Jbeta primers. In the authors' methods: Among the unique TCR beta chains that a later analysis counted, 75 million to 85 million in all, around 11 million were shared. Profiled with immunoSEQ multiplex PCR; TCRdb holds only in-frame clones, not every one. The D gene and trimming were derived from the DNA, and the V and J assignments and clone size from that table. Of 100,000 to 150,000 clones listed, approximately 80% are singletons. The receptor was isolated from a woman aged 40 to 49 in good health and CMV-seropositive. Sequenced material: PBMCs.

CDR3 residues: CASSMGHTDTQYF. For the CDR3, the DNA is TGTGCCAGTAGTATGGGACACACAGATACGCAGTATTTT. The gene calls are TRBV19 and TRBJ2-3, with D possibly TRBD1 on 6 matching bases. Germline V gives CDR1 LNHDA, CDR2 SQIVND (reference sequence). V was pared by 3 bases and J by 2 bases, with 6 bases between. The CDR3 sequence is 13 residues long.